This passage covers 11 T cell receptor beta chains from one sample sequenced in a study of T cells expressing NK-cell markers. Reanalyzing the 5' RACE reads, TCRdb keeps one entry per CDR3 protein, without DNA. The sample features 500,000 or so distinct CDR3 sequences, with 3% to 4.5% in its top ten. Sequencing was done on a sample of blood T cells: a sorted CD56 or NKG2C T cell subset, CD4+ or CD8+ T cells, or bulk PBMC T cells (not recorded which). The receptors come from a man aged 18 to 29 in good health.

The genes are TRBV20-1 and TRBJ2-1; TCRdb outputs TRBD1, but without DNA this stays unchecked. The CDR3 covers 14 residues. The germline V gene has CDR1 DFQATT and CDR2 SNEGSKA (reference sequence). The CDR3 sequence is CSARGRPPGNEQFF.

The V call is TRBV4-2, the J call TRBJ2-5. Per germline, CDR1 LGHNA and CDR2 YNFKEQ. The CDR3 spans 14 residues. The CDR3 here is CASSQPVNGETQYF.

The CDR3 reads CASLLGTSGYNEQFF. The chain recombines TRBV7-8 with TRBJ2-1; the D gene TCRdb calls, TRBD2, cannot be checked with no DNA. Germline V gene lookup returns CDR1 SGHVS and CDR2 FQNEAQ. The CDR3 has 15 residues. The whole variable domain, remainder taken from reference TRBV7-8 and TRBJ2-1, is GAGVSQSPRYKVAKRGQDVALRCDPISGHVSLFWYQQALGQGPEFLTYFQNEAQLDKSGLPSDRFFAERPEGSVSTLKIQRTQQEDSAVYLCASLLGTSGYNEQFFGPGTRLTVL.

This chain joins TRBV7-2 and TRBJ2-5; TCRdb returns TRBD2, unconfirmable since there is no DNA. There are 13 residues in the CDR3. Germline loops: CDR1 SGHTA, CDR2 FQGNSA. This chain's CDR3 is CASSLWREETQYF.

The chain combines TRBV6-5 with TRBJ2-7; TCRdb outputs TRBD2, but without DNA this stays unchecked. The CDR3 runs 14 residues. Germline V gene lookup returns CDR1 MNHEY and CDR2 SVGAGI. The CDR3 here is CASKGLLTPYEQYF.

The CDR3 sequence is CASSLKGGMTEKLFF. This chain links TRBV5-1 with TRBJ1-4; the TRBD1 assignment by TCRdb is unverifiable without DNA. This CDR3 has 15 amino acids. Per the germline V gene, CDR1 is SGHRS and CDR2 is YFSETQ.

The rearrangement links TRBV3-1 to TRBJ2-1; TCRdb returns TRBD1, unconfirmable since there is no DNA. Germline V gives CDR1 LGHDT, CDR2 YNNKEL (reference sequence). The CDR3 spans 16 residues. CDR3 amino acids: CASSQDGIISINEQFF.

The chain employs TRBV13 and TRBJ2-6. This CDR3 comprises 21 residues. Germline loops: CDR1 PRHDT, CDR2 FYEKMQ (reference sequence). The CDR3: CASTIIWGSESYAPGANVLTF.

The chain employs TRBV5-1 and TRBJ2-1; TCRdb picks TRBD2, but there is no DNA to check that call. This CDR3 is 15 amino acids long. Germline CDR1 and CDR2: SGHRS and YFSETQ. The CDR3 here is CASSLDPGLAGRQFF.

The V call is TRBV29-1, the J call TRBJ2-5. Germline loops: CDR1 SQVTM, CDR2 ANQGSEA. The length of the CDR3 is 14 residues. The CDR3 loop is CSVEEGVIGETQYF. Full variable domain (remainder filled in from reference TRBV29-1 and TRBJ2-5): SAVISQKPSRDICQRGTSLTIQCQVDSQVTMMFWYRQQPGQSLTLIATANQGSEATYESGFVIDKFPISRPNLTFSTLTVSNMSPEDSSIYLCSVEEGVIGETQYFGPGTRLLVL.

The chain uses TRBV5-5 and TRBJ2-7; the TRBD2 assignment by TCRdb is unverifiable without DNA. Germline CDR1 is SGHKS and CDR2 is YYEKEE (reference sequence). The CDR3 length is 17 residues. CDR3: CASNYGRLAGVSNEQYF.